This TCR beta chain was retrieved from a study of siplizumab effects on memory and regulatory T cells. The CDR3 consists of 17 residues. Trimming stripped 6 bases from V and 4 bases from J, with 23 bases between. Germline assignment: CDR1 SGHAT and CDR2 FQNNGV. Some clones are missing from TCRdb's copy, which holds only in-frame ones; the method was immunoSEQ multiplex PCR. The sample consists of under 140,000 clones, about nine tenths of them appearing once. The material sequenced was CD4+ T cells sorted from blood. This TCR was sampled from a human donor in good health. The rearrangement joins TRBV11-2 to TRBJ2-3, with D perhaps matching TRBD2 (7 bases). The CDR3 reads CASSVTGGHSFADTQYF. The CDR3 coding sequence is TGTGCCAGCAGTGTCACCGGGGGGCATTCTTTCGCAGATACGCAGTATTTT.